A selection of T cell receptor beta chains follows, all from one sample in a study of brain T cells in children with intractable seizures. Profiled with immunoSEQ multiplex PCR; TCRdb holds only in-frame clones, not every one. Of about 340,000 clones in the sample, roughly 93% were seen once. The material was peripheral blood, obtained approximately 5 months after surgery. The source is a boy under three years old with tuberous sclerosis and intractable seizures. Both conserved end residues are trimmed from each CDR3.

J: TRBJ1-1; length: 12; V: TRBV6-5; CDR3: ASSFLDRETEAF
J: TRBJ2-1; length: 13; V: TRBV29-1; CDR3: SVEDSPVGVDEQF
J: TRBJ2-3; length: 14; V: TRBV21-1; CDR3: ASSKGPAGGRDTQY
J: TRBJ1-1; length: 9; V: TRBV12-3/TRBV12-4; CDR3: ASSFRTEAF
J: TRBJ2-5; length: 9; V: TRBV29-1; CDR3: SVGKRETQY
J: TRBJ2-7; length: 14; V: TRBV27; CDR3: ASSLSMRQISYEQY
J: TRBJ1-2; length: 14; V: TRBV30; CDR3: AWRGKSTLWDYGYT
J: TRBJ2-1; length: 11; V: TRBV30; CDR3: AWSPGFYNEQF
J: TRBJ1-2; length: 13; V: TRBV19; CDR3: ASSIFTGINYGYT
J: TRBJ2-7; length: 14; V: TRBV2; CDR3: ASSAPGGARSYEQY
J: TRBJ2-7; length: 12; V: TRBV24-1; CDR3: ATSVSGGTYEQY
J: TRBJ2-7; length: 13; V: TRBV3-1/TRBV3-2; CDR3: ASSRNKLAGGEQY
J: TRBJ1-1; length: 13; V: TRBV9; CDR3: ASSVGARGDTEAF
J: TRBJ2-1; length: 11; V: TRBV30; CDR3: AWASDRDNEQF
J: TRBJ1-2; length: 13; V: TRBV5-4; CDR3: ASSPGTGAYYGYT
J: TRBJ1-6; length: 11; V: TRBV6-1; CDR3: ASSETRNSPLH
J: TRBJ1-2; length: 14; V: TRBV11-2; CDR3: ASSFLDRSDLYGYT
J: TRBJ2-7; length: 14; V: TRBV7-8; CDR3: ASSPSYQGQAYEQY
J: TRBJ2-1; length: 11; V: TRBV6-5; CDR3: ALASPLYNEQF
J: TRBJ2-7; length: 13; V: TRBV15; CDR3: ATSMYQRDTYEQY
J: TRBJ1-2; length: 11; V: TRBV6-5; CDR3: ASSYGRWGGYT
J: TRBJ2-1; length: 14; V: TRBV11-3; CDR3: ASGGWLAGGHNEQF
J: TRBJ1-2; length: 11; V: TRBV24-1; CDR3: ATSADRGRGYT
J: TRBJ2-7; length: 10; V: TRBV6-5; CDR3: ASSNTGDEQY
J: TRBJ2-3; length: 11; V: TRBV19; CDR3: ASSIDSTDTQY
J: TRBJ1-1; length: 11; V: TRBV19; CDR3: ASSHNRGTEAF
J: TRBJ2-2; length: 12; V: TRBV7-3; CDR3: ASSSGTGVGELF
J: TRBJ1-5; length: 13; V: TRBV21-1; CDR3: ASTLKVNDNQPQH
J: TRBJ1-4; length: 13; V: TRBV9; CDR3: ASSVLGVEEEKLF
J: TRBJ2-3; length: 11; V: TRBV4-2; CDR3: ASSPWGADTQY
J: TRBJ2-6; length: 14; V: TRBV5-6; CDR3: ASSPWSGPGANVLT
J: TRBJ2-3; length: 14; V: TRBV6-1; CDR3: ASSENYGTRTDTQY
J: TRBJ2-1; length: 12; V: TRBV6-5; CDR3: ASSGWQGDNEQF
J: TRBJ2-3; length: 13; V: TRBV5-4; CDR3: ASSLARGSTDTQY
J: TRBJ2-7; length: 14; V: TRBV5-8; CDR3: ASTDYEGISIYEQY
J: TRBJ2-7; length: 9; V: TRBV13; CDR3: ASSSNLEQY
J: TRBJ2-5; length: 15; V: TRBV24-1; CDR3: ATSDTRLAGGVETQY
J: TRBJ2-1; length: 12; V: TRBV25-1; CDR3: ASSPRGPYNEQF
J: TRBJ2-1; length: 13; V: TRBV7-7; CDR3: ASSFGLAGSNEQF
J: TRBJ1-2; length: 9; V: TRBV6-6; CDR3: ASSSDYGYT
J: TRBJ2-5; length: 12; V: TRBV2; CDR3: ASSGWGSQETQY
J: TRBJ2-3; length: 16; V: TRBV7-9; CDR3: ASSGESRRDYKTDTQY
J: TRBJ2-1; length: 12; V: TRBV6-5; CDR3: ASSREGPLLGQF
J: TRBJ2-5; length: 14; V: TRBV5-1; CDR3: ASSSSEHSGGETQY
J: TRBJ1-2; length: 11; V: TRBV18; CDR3: ASGDRDSHGYT
J: TRBJ1-1; length: 12; V: TRBV5-1; CDR3: ASSLGTGNTEAF
J: TRBJ1-1; length: 11; V: TRBV6-4; CDR3: ASSDSYLGEAF
J: TRBJ2-1; length: 15; V: TRBV18; CDR3: ASSPLSTGSSYNEQF
J: TRBJ1-5; length: 15; V: TRBV19; CDR3: ASSTNVTPYGNQPQH
J: TRBJ2-7; length: 13; V: TRBV5-6; CDR3: ASTIAGRGRPEQY
J: TRBJ2-7; length: 10; V: TRBV29-1; CDR3: SVPAGGHEQY
J: TRBJ2-2; length: 7; V: TRBV12-3/TRBV12-4; CDR3: ASSGELF
J: TRBJ1-6; length: 13; V: TRBV4-1; CDR3: ASSQDGGELSPLH
J: TRBJ2-1; length: 14; V: TRBV24-1; CDR3: ATEVSRREVNNEQF
J: TRBJ2-7; length: 14; V: TRBV7-9; CDR3: ASSLVRGASSYEQY